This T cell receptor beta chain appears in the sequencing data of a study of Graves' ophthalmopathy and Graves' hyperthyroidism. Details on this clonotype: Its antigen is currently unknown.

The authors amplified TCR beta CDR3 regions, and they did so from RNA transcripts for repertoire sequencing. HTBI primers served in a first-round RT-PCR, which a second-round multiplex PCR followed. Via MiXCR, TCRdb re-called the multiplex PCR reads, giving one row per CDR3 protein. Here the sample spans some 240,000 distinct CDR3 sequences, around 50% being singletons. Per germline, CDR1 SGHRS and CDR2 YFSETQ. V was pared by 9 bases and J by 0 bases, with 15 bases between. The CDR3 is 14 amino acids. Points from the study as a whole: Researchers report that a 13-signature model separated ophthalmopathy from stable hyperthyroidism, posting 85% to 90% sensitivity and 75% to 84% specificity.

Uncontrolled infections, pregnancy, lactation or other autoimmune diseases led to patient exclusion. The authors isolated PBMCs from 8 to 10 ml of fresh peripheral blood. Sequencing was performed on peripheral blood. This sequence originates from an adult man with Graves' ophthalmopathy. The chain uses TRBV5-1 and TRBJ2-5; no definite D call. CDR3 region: CATRQGMYQETQYF. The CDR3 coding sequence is TGCGCCACCCGTCAAGGGATGTACCAAGAGACCCAGTACTTC.